The rows below give T cell receptor beta chains drawn from one sample of a study of Ad26.COV2.S vaccination and SARS-CoV-2 variants. The method was immunoSEQ multiplex PCR; TCRdb's version includes in-frame clones alone and lacks a portion of them. The table includes about 350,000 clones, about 85% detected once. The source material was peripheral blood, sampled in a trial of Ad26.COV2.S vaccine versus placebo. The receptors shown here come from a person aged 18-65 years who received the Ad26.COV2.S COVID-19 vaccine or a placebo. CDR3s include the opening cysteine and the closing phenylalanine or tryptophan. Each record gives: D gene, J gene, V gene, clone size, CDR3 protein, CDR3 DNA. The D gene is left open where the match is weak. The size field is filled for only some rows; it gives once, few, many or a size class.

>-|TRBJ1-6|TRBV27|-
CASSRGGSYNSPLHF
TGTGCCAGCAGTCGAGGGGGTTCCTATAATTCACCCCTCCACTTT
>-|TRBJ2-7|TRBV5-4|-
CASSSAPNSYEQYF
TGTGCCAGCAGCTCCGCTCCCAACAGCTACGAGCAGTACTTC
>-|TRBJ1-5|TRBV9|few
CASSRGMSNQPQHF
TGTGCCAGCAGCAGGGGGATGAGCAATCAGCCCCAGCATTTT
>TRBD1|TRBJ1-4|TRBV3-1/TRBV3-2|once
CASSLNTGGGEKLFF
TGTGCCAGCAGCCTTAACACAGGGGGGGGTGAAAAACTGTTTTTT
>TRBD2|TRBJ2-1|TRBV11-3|-
CASSLLAGGRNEQFF
TGTGCCAGCAGCTTATTAGCGGGGGGTAGGAATGAGCAGTTCTTC
>TRBD1|TRBJ2-2|TRBV10-1|-
CASSITGASGELFF
TGCGCCAGCAGTATTACAGGGGCATCCGGGGAGCTGTTTTTT
>-|TRBJ1-5|TRBV6-1|-
CASSERPGVGNQPQHF
TGTGCCAGCAGTGAAAGACCGGGGGTTGGCAATCAGCCCCAGCATTTT
>-|TRBJ1-2|TRBV18|-
CASSPKQTENYGYTF
TGTGCCAGCTCACCGAAACAGACAGAGAACTATGGCTACACCTTC
>TRBD2|TRBJ2-1|TRBV18|-
CASSPRLAGDEQFF
TGTGCCAGCTCACCTCGTCTAGCGGGAGATGAGCAGTTCTTC
>-|TRBJ2-3|TRBV4-3|-
CASSQAAGSTDTQYF
TGCGCCAGCAGCCAAGCAGCGGGCAGCACAGATACGCAGTATTTT
>-|TRBJ2-2|TRBV15|-
CATSSPKGHSSTGELFF
TGTGCCACCAGCAGTCCCAAGGGACACTCCAGCACCGGGGAGCTGTTTTTT
>-|TRBJ1-1|TRBV7-9|once
CASSPTSIKLTEAFF
TGTGCCAGCAGCCCGACGTCTATAAAGTTAACTGAAGCTTTCTTT
>-|TRBJ2-6|TRBV25-1|-
CASSEWGRGDSGANVLTF
TGTGCCAGCAGTGAATGGGGCAGGGGGGACTCTGGGGCCAACGTCCTGACTTTC
>-|TRBJ2-5|TRBV5-1|-
CASSSGSHQETQYF
TGCGCCAGCAGCTCAGGCAGCCACCAAGAGACCCAGTACTTC
>-|TRBJ2-1|TRBV7-2|few
CASSLDRGAYNEQFF
TGTGCCAGCAGCTTAGATCGAGGGGCCTACAATGAGCAGTTCTTC
>TRBD1|TRBJ2-7|TRBV9|few
CASSVATGGTYEQYF
TGTGCCAGCAGCGTAGCAACAGGGGGGACATACGAGCAGTACTTC
>-|TRBJ1-1|TRBV10-3|-
CAISESIQGNTEAFF
TGTGCCATCAGTGAGTCGATACAGGGAAACACTGAAGCTTTCTTT
>TRBD2|TRBJ2-3|TRBV6-7|-
CASSYRIAREGGADTQYF
TGTGCCAGCAGTTACCGGATAGCGAGGGAGGGTGGGGCAGATACGCAGTATTTT
>TRBD1|TRBJ2-5|TRBV7-9|-
CASTSVGNLNLMGRDSGKTQYF
TGTGCCAGCACCTCCGTCGGAAACCTGAACCTCATGGGCCGGGACAGCGGAAAGACCCAGTACTTC
>-|TRBJ1-1|TRBV4-3|-
CASSQGQNTEAFF
TGCGCCAGCAGCCAAGGGCAGAACACTGAAGCTTTCTTT
>-|TRBJ2-1|TRBV7-9|-
CASSPGAGGVSFHEQFF
TGTGCCAGCAGCCCAGGCGCCGGCGGGGTATCTTTCCATGAGCAGTTCTTC
>-|TRBJ2-2|TRBV6-5|-
CASSYRGTPNTGELFF
TGTGCCAGCAGTTACAGGGGGACGCCGAACACCGGGGAGCTGTTTTTT
>-|TRBJ2-7|TRBV2|-
CASSARPSGDASEQYF
TGTGCCAGCAGTGCCCGCCCTTCCGGTGATGCATCCGAGCAGTACTTC
>TRBD1|TRBJ1-4|TRBV4-3|-
CASSQDMGGTANEKLFF
TGCGCCAGCAGCCAAGATATGGGCGGGACAGCTAATGAAAAACTGTTTTTT
>-|TRBJ2-2|TRBV2|-
CASSDRGSTGELFF
TGTGCCAGCAGTGATAGGGGCAGCACCGGGGAGCTGTTTTTT
>TRBD1|TRBJ2-1|TRBV27|-
CASSFFGTGMDNEQFF
TGTGCCAGCAGTTTTTTCGGGACAGGGATGGACAATGAGCAGTTCTTC
>TRBD1|TRBJ1-2|TRBV2|-
CASSLQVQGSDGYTF
TGTGCCAGCAGTCTCCAGGTACAGGGGTCGGATGGCTACACCTTC
>TRBD2|TRBJ2-7|TRBV5-1|-
CASSFTSGSPYEQYF
TGCGCCAGCAGCTTCACTAGCGGGTCCCCCTACGAGCAGTACTTC
>TRBD1|TRBJ2-7|TRBV9|-
CASSVGPQGAYEQYF
TGTGCCAGCAGCGTAGGGCCCCAGGGGGCCTACGAGCAGTACTTC
>TRBD2|TRBJ2-7|TRBV5-1|-
CASSLAGLAGGYEQYF
TGCGCCAGCAGCTTGGCGGGACTAGCGGGGGGATACGAGCAGTACTTC
>-|TRBJ1-4|TRBV24-1|-
CATSDFRDENEKLFF
TGTGCCACCAGTGATTTCAGGGATGAGAATGAAAAACTGTTTTTT